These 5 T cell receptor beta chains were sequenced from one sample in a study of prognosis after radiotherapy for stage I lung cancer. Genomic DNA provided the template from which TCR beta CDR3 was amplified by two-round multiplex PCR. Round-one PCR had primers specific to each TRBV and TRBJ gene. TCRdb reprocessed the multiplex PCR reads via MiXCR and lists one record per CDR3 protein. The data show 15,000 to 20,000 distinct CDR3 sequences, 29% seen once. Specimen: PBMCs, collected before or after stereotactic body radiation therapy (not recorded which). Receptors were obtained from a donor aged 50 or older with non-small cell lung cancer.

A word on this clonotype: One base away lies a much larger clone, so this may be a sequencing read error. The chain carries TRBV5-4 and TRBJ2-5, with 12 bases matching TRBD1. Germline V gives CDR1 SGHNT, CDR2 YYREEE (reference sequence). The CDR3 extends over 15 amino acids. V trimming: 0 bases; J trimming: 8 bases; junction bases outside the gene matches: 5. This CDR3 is CASSLGDRGRDTQYF. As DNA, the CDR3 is TGTGCCAGCAGCTTGGGGGACAGGGGGCGGGATACCCAGTACTTC. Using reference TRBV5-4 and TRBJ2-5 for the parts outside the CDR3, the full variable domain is ETGVTQSPTHLIKTRGQQVTLRCSSQSGHNTVSWYQQALGQGPQFIFQYYREEENGRGNFPPRFSGLQFPNYSSELNVNALELDDSALYLCASSLGDRGRDTQYFGPGTRLLVL.

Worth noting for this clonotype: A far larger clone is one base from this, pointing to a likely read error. CDR3 protein: CASSNGANTGELFF. In DNA, the CDR3 is TGTGCCAGCAGTAACGGGGCGAACACCGGGGAGCTGTTTTTT. V usage is TRBV6-1 and J usage is TRBJ2-2; perhaps TRBD2 as D (5 bases). The CDR3 totals 14 residues. Germline-derived CDR1 and CDR2 are MNHNS and SASEGT. Between the trimmed V and J ends, which lost 5 bases and 0 bases, there was a span of 7 bases.

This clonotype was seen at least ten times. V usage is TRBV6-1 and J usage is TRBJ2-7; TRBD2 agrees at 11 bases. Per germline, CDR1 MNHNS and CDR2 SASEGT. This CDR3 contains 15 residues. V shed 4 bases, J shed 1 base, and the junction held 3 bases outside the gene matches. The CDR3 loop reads CASSAGLAESYEQYF. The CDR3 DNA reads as TGTGCCAGCAGTGCGGGACTAGCGGAGTCCTACGAGCAGTACTTC.

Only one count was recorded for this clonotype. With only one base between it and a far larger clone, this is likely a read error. In nucleotides, the CDR3 is TGTGCCAGCAGCCCGGTCTCGGCCAGGAGCTCCTACAATGAGCAGTTCTTC. Its translation: CASSPVSARSSYNEQFF. The chain has TRBV7-9 and TRBJ2-1, with D hard to call. There are 17 residues in the CDR3. CDR1 is SEHNR, CDR2 FQNEAQ, per germline (reference sequence). Trimming cost V 5 bases and J 0 bases, with 17 bases left between them.

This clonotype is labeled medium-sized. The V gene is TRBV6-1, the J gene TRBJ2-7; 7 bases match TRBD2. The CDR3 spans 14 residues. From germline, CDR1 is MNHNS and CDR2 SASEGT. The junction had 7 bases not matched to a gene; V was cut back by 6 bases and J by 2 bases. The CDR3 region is CASRTTLATYEQYF. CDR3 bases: TGTGCCAGCAGAACTACACTAGCGACCTACGAGCAGTACTTC.